These T cell receptor beta chains were read from a single sample in a study of Graves' ophthalmopathy and Graves' hyperthyroidism. A single record per CDR3 protein comes from TCRdb applying MiXCR to the multiplex PCR reads. In the table there are 200,000 to 250,000 distinct CDR3 sequences, around a fifth of which are singletons. The sample comprised peripheral blood. The source is a woman aged 45-65 years with Graves' ophthalmopathy. Each CDR3 is given with its conserved first and last residue. A D gene is named only where the DNA matches it firmly. Size is omitted from some rows. Given values are once, few, many or a class for expanded clones.

>-|TRBV30|few|TRBJ1-1
CALRKAPVCTEAFF
TGTGCCCTAAGGAAGGCGCCCGTGTGCACTGAAGCTTTCTTT
>-|TRBV12-3/TRBV12-4|many|TRBJ1-2
CASSLSGTQGGGYTF
TGTGCCAGCAGTCTCTCCGGGACGCAGGGCGGTGGCTACACCTTC
>-|TRBV2|many|TRBJ1-2
CASSLWVTGGYTF
TGTGCCAGCAGTTTGTGGGTTACGGGAGGCTACACCTTC
>-|TRBV20-1|many|TRBJ2-7
CSASRSGVPYEQYF
TGCAGTGCTAGTAGGTCCGGGGTGCCCTACGAGCAGTACTTC
>TRBD1|TRBV4-1|-|TRBJ2-4
CASSQERNRGFQYF
TGCGCCAGCAGCCAAGAAAGGAACAGGGGCTTTCAGTACTTC
>TRBD2|TRBV19|-|TRBJ2-7
CASSNSGRDYEQYF
TGTGCCAGTAGTAACAGCGGGAGGGACTACGAGCAGTACTTC
>TRBD2|TRBV5-4|-|TRBJ2-5
CVSSLARATSGRVRETQYF
TGTGTCAGCAGCTTGGCACGAGCGACTAGCGGGAGAGTCCGAGAGACCCAGTACTTC
>-|TRBV5-1|many|TRBJ2-7
CASSFDSGPYEQYF
TGCGCCAGCAGCTTCGACAGCGGACCCTACGAGCAGTACTTC
>TRBD1|TRBV20-1|few|TRBJ2-3
CSATGQGFTDTQYF
TGCAGTGCTACCGGACAGGGTTTTACAGATACGCAGTATTTT
>TRBD1|TRBV7-8|many|TRBJ1-1
CASSFKGARNTEAFF
TGTGCCAGCAGCTTCAAGGGGGCTCGGAACACTGAAGCTTTCTTT
>-|TRBV6-1|many|TRBJ1-5
CASSRAPRPQHF
TGTGCCAGCAGTAGGGCCCCTCGGCCCCAGCATTTT
>-|TRBV19|once|TRBJ1-5
CASSIDGYSNQPQHF
TGTGCCAGTAGTATCGACGGATATAGCAATCAGCCCCAGCATTTT
>-|TRBV6-1|many|TRBJ1-5
CASAGNQPQHF
TGTGCCAGCGCTGGCAATCAGCCCCAGCATTTT
>TRBD1|TRBV4-1|-|TRBJ2-5
CASSQDGTGGETQYF
TGCGCCAGCAGCCAAGACGGGACAGGGGGAGAGACCCAGTACTTC
>-|TRBV6-5|many|TRBJ1-4
CASRLTGSSAEKLFF
TGTGCCAGCAGATTAACAGGGAGTTCTGCTGAAAAACTGTTTTTT
>-|TRBV19|-|TRBJ1-1
CASSTGVWWTEAFF
TGTGCCAGTAGTACGGGGGTCTGGTGGACTGAAGCTTTCTTT
>-|TRBV30|many|TRBJ2-5
CAWSVRRQETQYF
TGTGCCTGGAGTGTACGCAGACAAGAGACCCAGTACTTC
>-|TRBV15|many|TRBJ1-1
CATSDRQAEAFF
TGTGCCACCAGCGACCGACAGGCCGAAGCTTTCTTT
>-|TRBV7-8|many|TRBJ2-2
CASSRGRTGELFF
TGTGCCAGCAGCCGAGGGAGAACCGGGGAGCTGTTTTTT
>-|TRBV15|many|TRBJ1-1
CATTGTGYMNTEAFF
TGTGCCACCACCGGGACCGGATACATGAACACTGAAGCTTTCTTT
>-|TRBV29-1|many|TRBJ2-7
CSVGQFSYEQYF
TGCAGCGTTGGACAGTTCTCCTACGAGCAGTACTTC
>-|TRBV7-2|many|TRBJ2-4
CASSPTKNIQYF
TGTGCCAGCAGCCCTACCAAAAACATTCAGTACTTC
>-|TRBV20-1|-|TRBJ2-5
CSAPGGRQETQYF
TGCAGTGCTCCCGGGGGCAGACAAGAGACCCAGTACTTC
>-|TRBV19|few|TRBJ2-7
CASSMWADSYEQYF
TGTGCCAGTAGTATGTGGGCAGACTCCTACGAGCAGTACTTC
>-|TRBV6-2/TRBV6-3|many|TRBJ2-7
CASRVSQVVSAEQYF
TGTGCCAGCAGGGTATCGCAGGTTGTTTCGGCCGAGCAGTACTTC
>-|TRBV19|many|TRBJ1-1
CASSSTGQNTEAFF
TGTGCCAGTAGTTCCACAGGCCAGAACACTGAAGCTTTCTTT
>TRBD1|TRBV5-1|-|TRBJ1-2
CASSSGTGVGYGYTF
TGCGCCAGCAGCTCCGGGACAGGGGTTGGCTATGGCTACACCTTC
>TRBD2|TRBV28|many|TRBJ2-7
CASSPLLAGVSEQYF
TGTGCCAGCAGTCCGCTACTAGCGGGAGTATCCGAGCAGTACTTC
>-|TRBV28|many|TRBJ2-7
CASTPAGAYHEQYF
TGTGCCAGCACCCCGGCAGGGGCGTACCACGAGCAGTACTTC
>TRBD1|TRBV20-1|many|TRBJ1-1
CSAREGFGQGNTEAFF
TGCAGTGCTAGAGAGGGGTTTGGACAGGGTAACACTGAAGCTTTCTTT
>TRBD1|TRBV5-1|many|TRBJ2-5
CASSRIDRDQETQYF
TGCGCCAGCAGCAGAATCGACAGGGATCAAGAGACCCAGTACTTC
>-|TRBV18|-|TRBJ1-1
CASSPPSSGGNTEAFF
TGTGCCAGCTCACCACCGAGCTCTGGAGGGAACACTGAAGCTTTCTTT